This T cell receptor (beta chain) was identified in a study of cytomegalovirus exposure and HLA in healthy donors. A note on this clone: Its cognate antigen is unknown.

Study-level findings and limits: Three CMV-associated chains proved CMV antigen-specific in vitro. Reports indicate that TCR beta sequences accurately predicted the HLA-A and HLA-B alleles of most subjects. Earlier results showed most TCR beta V segments being productive about 87% or about 30% of the time. Later analysis placed DRB1 highest and HLA-C lowest in TCR association rates, which differed by HLA locus.

13 Jbeta primers and 60 Vbeta primers were used for the PCR. Repertoires were generated with immunoSEQ multiplex PCR, while TCRdb's copy carries only in-frame clones and drops some. The data show tens of thousands of clones, approximately 77% seen once. This receptor was taken from a woman aged 50 to 60 in good health and CMV-seronegative. Input material: PBMCs.

The CDR3 DNA is TGTGCCAGCAGCCCAAGCGGGGGGGACTACAATGAGCAGTTCTTC. This codes for CASSPSGGDYNEQFF. This chain uses TRBV11-3 with TRBJ2-1, with 10 bases identical to TRBD2. CDR3 length equals 15 residues. Germline V lookup: CDR1 SGHNT, CDR2 YENEEA. V was pared by 5 bases and J by 3 bases, with 4 bases of the junction left unmatched.